One and the same sample provided the 13 T cell receptor beta chains below, sequenced in a study of cytomegalovirus exposure and HLA in healthy donors. Vbeta (60) and Jbeta (13) primers were used in the PCR. TCRdb's table, derived via immunoSEQ multiplex PCR, lists solely in-frame clones and lacks some. The table shows around 96,000 clones, with 64% occurring only once. Sequenced input: PBMCs. These receptors all stem from a man in his 60s in good health and CMV-seronegative.

This clone has just a few counts. CDR3 sequence: CASKPRGYGYTF. The CDR3 DNA follows: TGTGCCAGCAAACCCAGGGGCTATGGCTACACCTTC. The chain employs TRBV6-1 and TRBJ1-2, with a tentative D call TRBD1 (6 bases). Germline V gene data show CDR1 as MNHNS and CDR2 as SASEGT. Trimming took 7 bases from V and 4 from J, leaving 10 bases between them. CDR3 length equals 12 residues.

This rearrangement joins TRBV6-6 to TRBJ2-5; 9 positions agree with TRBD2. The J segment lost 3 bases and the V segment lost 8 bases, leaving 4 bases of the junction unmatched. Germline lookup yields CDR1 MNHNY and CDR2 SVGAGI (reference sequence). CDR3 length equals 13 residues. For the CDR3, the DNA is TGTGCCAGCCTGGCTAGCGGGAAAGAGACCCAGTACTTC. Encoded protein: CASLASGKETQYF.

V gene TRBV28 combines with J gene TRBJ1-1, with D possibly matching TRBD1 (5 bases). CDR1 and CDR2 from the germline V gene are MDHEN and SYDVKM. Trimming took 6 bases from V and 1 from J, leaving 12 bases between them. The CDR3 spans 14 residues. CDR3 sequence (DNA): TGTGCCAGCAGACTACTTCAGGGGAACACTGAAGCTTTCTTT. Translating gives CASRLLQGNTEAFF.

This clone appeared a few times. V is TRBV27 and J is TRBJ1-1, with TRBD1 matching over 9 bases. The CDR3 has 12 amino acids. Trimming removed 3 bases from V and 12 bases from J; junction bases left unmatched: 5. In germline, CDR1 is MNHEY, CDR2 SMNVEV (reference sequence). The CDR3 region has the DNA TGTGCCAGCAGTTTCTACAGGGGGCTAACTTTCTTT. This codes for CASSFYRGLTFF.

The chain employs TRBV6-6 and TRBJ2-7, with a possible D match to TRBD2 (5 bases). CDR3 size: 12 residues. Germline V CDR1 and CDR2: MNHNY, SVGAGI (reference sequence). V was clipped by 10 bases and J by 5 bases, with 15 bases between them. The CDR3 loop is CATRSGRHEQYF. The CDR3 DNA sequence: TGTGCCACCCGAAGCGGCAGACACGAGCAGTACTTC.

There are a few counts of this clone. This chain joins TRBV7-6 and TRBJ1-3, with TRBD1 identical over 8 bases. There are 18 residues in the CDR3. Unmatched junction bases numbered 14, after V lost 5 bases and J lost 2 bases. Germline V gene sequence: CDR1 SGHVS, CDR2 FNYEAQ. DNA for the CDR3: TGTGCCAGCAGCGTTAGGCCCGGACAGGGCTTGCCTGGAAACACCATATATTTT. It codes for CASSVRPGQGLPGNTIYF.

This clone was counted a single time. This chain uses TRBV5-1 with TRBJ2-7, with D possibly being TRBD2 (5 bases). CDR3 length equals 14 residues. V shed 0 bases and J shed 5 bases, with 12 bases lying between them. Germline loops: CDR1 SGHRS, CDR2 YFSETQ. CDR3 in DNA: TGCGCCAGCAGCTTGGAGGGCGGGTCCCACGAGCAGTACTTC. This sequence encodes CASSLEGGSHEQYF.

The chain recombines TRBV19 with TRBJ1-1; no reliable D call. Per the germline V gene, CDR1 is LNHDA and CDR2 is SQIVND (reference sequence). The CDR3 length is 12 residues. Trimming pared 6 bases from V and 0 bases from J, leaving 5 bases between. The CDR3 DNA is TGTGCCAGTAGGACATTGAACACTGAAGCTTTCTTT. Protein product: CASRTLNTEAFF.

This rearrangement joins TRBV6-5 to TRBJ1-6, with 7 bases identical to TRBD1. This CDR3 spans 15 amino acids. Losses at the gene ends were 7 bases for V and 2 bases for J; bases not matched to a gene: 5. Germline CDR1 reads MNHEY; CDR2 reads SVGAGI. The CDR3 protein is CASTPGTAYNSPLHF. In DNA form, the CDR3 reads TGTGCCAGCACCCCCGGGACAGCCTATAATTCACCCCTCCACTTT.

This clone was seen a handful of times. This chain connects TRBV29-1 to TRBJ1-2, with 9 nucleotides matching TRBD1. The trim removed 7 bases at V and 8 bases at J, leaving 8 bases unmatched. The CDR3 loop spans 12 amino acids. Germline V gene sequence: CDR1 SQVTM, CDR2 ANQGSEA. CDR3 DNA: TGCAGCGCTGCGACAGGGGGGGGAGGCTACACCTTC. It is translated as CSAATGGGGYTF.

J is TRBJ1-1 and V is TRBV9, with 11 bases lining up with TRBD1. V lost 4 bases to trimming and J lost 8 bases; unmatched junction nucleotides: 16. CDR3 length: 17 amino acids. CDR1 SGDLS and CDR2 YYNGEE come from the germline V gene. Here the CDR3 reads CASSSSREKDRGREAFF. CDR3 DNA: TGTGCCAGCAGCTCGAGTAGGGAAAAGGACAGGGGGCGCGAAGCTTTCTTT.

The chain joins TRBV18 to TRBJ1-2; D remains ambiguous. V lost 5 bases, J lost 2 bases, and 6 bases lay in between. This CDR3 has 12 residues. The germline V gene encodes CDR1 KGHSH and CDR2 LQKENI. In DNA, the CDR3 is TGTGCCAGCTCAGAGCTAAACTATGGCTACACCTTC. This codes for CASSELNYGYTF.

The V call is TRBV28, the J call TRBJ2-1, with 9 bases identical to TRBD1. This CDR3 is built from 13 residues. J was trimmed by 16 bases and V by 6 bases; bases with no gene match: 13. The germline V gene encodes CDR1 MDHEN and CDR2 SYDVKM. CDR3 nucleotide sequence: TGTGCCAGCAGCCAATTGGCCGGGACAGGGACCTTCTTC. The encoded protein is CASSQLAGTGTFF.